The 24 T cell receptor beta chains listed next were all sequenced from one sample in a study of response to subunit inactivated influenza vaccine. Using its own MiXCR run on the RT-PCR reads, TCRdb lists one record per CDR3 protein. The table shows 700,000 to 800,000 distinct CDR3 sequences, with 15% to 20% occurring only once. The sample consisted of PBMCs from blood, taken about 5 days after vaccination. The receptors here all came from a man aged 45-65 years who received an inactivated influenza vaccine.

This sequence joins TRBV2 and TRBJ2-1; 16 bases are a match to TRBD2. The germline CDR1 and CDR2 sequences are SNHLY and FYNNEI. This CDR3 is 15 amino acids long. The trim removed 11 bases at V and 8 bases at J, leaving 9 bases unmatched. CDR3 loop: CAGAGTSGRVDEQFF. DNA of the CDR3: TGTGCCGGGGCCGGGACTAGCGGGAGGGTAGATGAGCAGTTCTTC. Drawing the rest from reference TRBV2 and TRBJ2-1, the complete variable domain is EPEVTQTPSHQVTQMGQEVILRCVPISNHLYFYWYRQILGQKVEFLVSFYNNEISEKSEIFDDQFSVERPDGSNFTLKIRSTKLEDSAMYFCAGAGTSGRVDEQFFGPGTRLTVL.

The V gene is TRBV7-2, the J gene TRBJ1-5; D not certain. The V end was cut by 3 bases, the J end by 7 bases, with 13 bases between. The CDR3 is 14 amino acids. Per germline, CDR1 SGHTA and CDR2 FQGNSA. CDR3 in amino acids: CASSFIKGGQPQHF. In nucleotides, the CDR3 is TGTGCCAGCAGCTTTATAAAGGGTGGGCAGCCCCAGCATTTT.

This clonotype was detected only a few times. The gene calls are TRBV7-2 and TRBJ2-3; 13 bases match TRBD2. The CDR3 is 15 amino acids. In germline, CDR1 is SGHTA, CDR2 FQGNSA. With 1 base clipped from V and 10 bases from J, the junction kept 5 bases outside the gene matches. CDR3 protein: CASSLERTSGSAQYF. Written as DNA, the CDR3 is TGTGCCAGCAGCTTAGAGAGGACTAGCGGGAGCGCGCAGTATTTT.

This clonotype appeared a few times. V gene TRBV15 combines with J gene TRBJ2-1; no definite D call. Germline V gene sequence: CDR1 LNHNV, CDR2 YYDKDF (reference sequence). V lost 0 bases, J lost 3 bases, and 3 bases lay in between. CDR3 length: 13 residues. CDR3 nucleotide sequence: TGTGCCACCAGCAGAGACCACTACAATGAGCAGTTCTTC. Protein product: CATSRDHYNEQFF.

This clonotype has a handful of counts. The rearrangement links TRBV9 to TRBJ2-3; D gene uncertain. The V end lost 3 bases, the J end lost 3 bases, and 8 bases lay between the germline ends. Germline CDR1 is SGDLS and CDR2 is YYNGEE. The CDR3 length is 13 residues. CDR3 region: CASSAPQTDTQYF. The DNA for the CDR3 is TGTGCCAGCAGCGCCCCCCAGACAGATACGCAGTATTTT.

The chain carries TRBV12-3 or TRBV12-4 and TRBJ2-7; 9 bases are a match to TRBD2. There are 15 residues in the CDR3. Trimming at V came to 2 bases and at J to 2 bases, leaving 4 bases not matched to a gene. The CDR3 sequence: CASSLSGGPTYEQYF. DNA of the CDR3: TGTGCCAGCAGTTTAAGCGGGGGGCCAACCTACGAGCAGTACTTC.

The chain employs TRBV12-3 or TRBV12-4 and TRBJ1-2, with unresolved D. This CDR3 is 12 amino acids long. V gave up 4 bases and J gave up 7 bases, with 10 bases separating them. CDR3 DNA: TGTGCCAGCAGTTCGTTCCCCGTTGGCTACACCTTC. As protein: CASSSFPVGYTF.

There are many counts of this clonotype. The genes are TRBV18 and TRBJ1-2, with 8 nucleotides matching TRBD1. The CDR3 runs 13 residues. V gave up 6 bases and J gave up 5 bases; unmatched junction bases: 5. Germline-derived CDR1 and CDR2 are KGHSH and LQKENI. CDR3 sequence reads: CASSTGEGYGYTF. The CDR3 DNA reads as TGTGCCAGCTCGACAGGGGAAGGGTATGGCTACACCTTC.

The V call is TRBV12-3 or TRBV12-4, the J call TRBJ2-2; tentative D call: TRBD2 (7 bases). Trimming removed 6 bases at V and 8 bases at J, with 16 bases between. This CDR3 comprises 14 residues. CDR3 protein: CASRRYREGGELFF. CDR3 nucleotide sequence: TGTGCCAGCAGGCGATACAGGGAGGGAGGGGAGCTGTTTTTT.

The chain recombines TRBV12-3 or TRBV12-4 with TRBJ2-7, with D maybe TRBD2 (6 bases). Trimming took 6 bases from V and 0 from J, leaving 9 bases between them. There are 13 residues in the CDR3. CDR3 region: CASSAGSSYEQYF. The CDR3 DNA follows: TGTGCCAGCAGCGCGGGGAGCTCCTACGAGCAGTACTTC.

This chain uses TRBV29-1 with TRBJ2-7, with 7 bases lining up with TRBD1. V was pared by 7 bases and J by 5 bases, with 14 bases of the junction left unmatched. The CDR3 has 14 residues. CDR1 is SQVTM and CDR2 is ANQGSEA in the germline V gene. CDR3 in amino acids: CSAQDRSQGNEQYF. CDR3 DNA sequence: TGCAGCGCACAGGACAGGTCCCAAGGTAACGAGCAGTACTTC.

This chain links TRBV5-1 with TRBJ2-1; 11 nucleotides align to TRBD1. CDR1 and CDR2 from the germline V gene are SGHRS and YFSETQ. The CDR3 has 15 residues. The junction had 3 bases not matched to a gene; V was cut back by 4 bases and J by 3 bases. The CDR3 nucleotides are TGCGCCAGCAGCGGGGGACAGGGGGACTACAATGAGCAGTTCTTC. Translated, it gives CASSGGQGDYNEQFF.

This chain joins TRBV4-2 and TRBJ2-1; no clear D. Trimming cost V 0 bases and J 1 base, with 7 bases left between them. The CDR3 spans 15 residues. The germline CDR1 and CDR2 sequences are LGHNA and YNFKEQ. Here the CDR3 DNA reads TGTGCCAGCAGCCAAGATGTGCCGTCCTACAATGAGCAGTTCTTC. Its protein is CASSQDVPSYNEQFF.

The table lists this clonotype with a few counts. The chain combines TRBV7-2 with TRBJ2-7, with TRBD2 matching 11 bases. The CDR3 is made up of 15 amino acids. Germline values: CDR1 SGHTA, CDR2 FQGNSA. V gave up 6 bases and J gave up 2 bases; unmatched junction bases: 6. The CDR3 here is CASSKLAGVPYEQYF. CDR3 bases: TGTGCCAGCAGTAAACTAGCGGGAGTCCCCTACGAGCAGTACTTC.

This clonotype showed up just a few times. The chain employs TRBV12-3 or TRBV12-4 and TRBJ1-6; D unresolved. V was shortened by 7 bases and J by 7 bases, with 14 bases between the two germline ends. This CDR3 spans 14 amino acids. Here the CDR3 DNA reads TGTGCCAGCACCCCAGGACCCACAAATTCACCCCTCCACTTT. Translation: CASTPGPTNSPLHF.

Only a few counts were recorded for this clonotype. The chain joins TRBV7-2 to TRBJ1-1; D remains unclear. Deletions cut 2 bases from V and 7 bases from J, with 11 bases between. This CDR3 has 13 amino acids. Germline V gene sequence: CDR1 SGHTA, CDR2 FQGNSA. CDR3 sequence (DNA): TGTGCCAGCAGCTTAAAGAGATCAGGTGAAGCTTTCTTT. Residues: CASSLKRSGEAFF.

This clonotype appeared a few times. The chain combines TRBV9 with TRBJ1-2; 7 bases line up with TRBD1. V shed 0 bases, J shed 4 bases, and the junction held 3 bases outside the gene matches. Looked up from germline, CDR1 is SGDLS and CDR2 is YYNGEE. The CDR3 is made up of 14 amino acids. CDR3 loop: CASSVVGQSYGYTF. CDR3 DNA sequence: TGTGCCAGCAGCGTAGTGGGACAGAGCTATGGCTACACCTTC. The full variable domain, rest sourced from reference TRBV9 and TRBJ1-2, is DSGVTQTPKHLITATGQRVTLRCSPRSGDLSVYWYQQSLDQGLQFLIQYYNGEERAKGNILERFSAQQFPDLHSELNLSSLELGDSALYFCASSVVGQSYGYTFGSGTRLTVV.

This clonotype was found a few times. This chain's CDR3 is CSAKGPNQPQHF. CDR3 nucleotide sequence: TGCAGTGCTAAGGGACCTAATCAGCCCCAGCATTTT. The V call is TRBV20-1, the J call TRBJ1-5, with a possible D match to TRBD1 (5 bases). The ends were cut back, 4 bases at V and 4 bases at J, with 8 bases in the middle. The CDR3 has 12 residues. Germline lookup yields CDR1 DFQATT and CDR2 SNEGSKA (reference sequence).

The V gene is TRBV5-1, the J gene TRBJ2-1, with a weak D call TRBD2 (6 bases). Germline V gene data show CDR1 as SGHRS and CDR2 as YFSETQ. The V end was cut by 0 bases, the J end by 15 bases, with 13 bases between. The CDR3 spans 12 residues. This CDR3 reads CASSLAPGVMFF. The DNA for the CDR3 is TGCGCCAGCAGCTTGGCCCCGGGGGTGATGTTCTTC.

CDR3 residues: CASSTTRPWGDTQYF. DNA of the CDR3: TGTGCCAGCAGTACAACTCGTCCTTGGGGAGATACGCAGTATTTT. This chain connects TRBV12-3 or TRBV12-4 to TRBJ2-3, with D hard to call. CDR3 length: 15 residues. Deletions cut 5 bases from V and 5 bases from J, with 17 bases between.

This clonotype was picked up a small number of times. The chain links TRBV15 to TRBJ2-5, with D uncertain. There are 16 residues in the CDR3. V was pared by 1 base and J by 6 bases, with 18 bases between. Germline V lookup: CDR1 LNHNV, CDR2 YYDKDF (reference sequence). Written as DNA, the CDR3 is TGTGCCACCAGCAGAGTGCGCTGGAGCACGGTAAAGACCCAGTACTTC. Translating gives CATSRVRWSTVKTQYF.

The table lists this clonotype with many counts. The chain links TRBV4-3 to TRBJ1-2, with a possible D match to TRBD1 (6 bases). This CDR3 is built from 14 residues. Germline values: CDR1 LGHNA, CDR2 YSLEER. The germline V and J ends were trimmed by 0 bases and 4 bases, with 9 bases remaining between them. The CDR3 DNA is TGCGCCAGCAGCCAAGAGGGGGGGCTCTATGGCTACACCTTC. This codes for CASSQEGGLYGYTF.

The J gene is TRBJ1-5, the V gene TRBV7-2, with unresolved D. Per the germline V gene, CDR1 is SGHTA and CDR2 is FQGNSA. This CDR3 is 12 amino acids long. The V gene lost 5 bases and the J gene lost 6 bases, with 8 bases spanning the gap. The CDR3 DNA follows: TGTGCCAGCAGCCGTTTGGGTCAGCCCCAGCATTTT. Its translation: CASSRLGQPQHF.

This chain uses TRBV20-1 with TRBJ2-1; D is undetermined. Germline loops: CDR1 DFQATT, CDR2 SNEGSKA (reference sequence). The CDR3 is made up of 11 amino acids. Trimming cost V 5 bases and J 4 bases, with 6 bases left between them. The CDR3 coding sequence is TGCAGTGCTCCGCAGTACAATGAGCAGTTCTTC. This translates into CSAPQYNEQFF.